Many counts were recorded for the clone carrying this T cell receptor (beta chain). The entry originates in a study of T cells in Graves' hyperthyroidism and ophthalmopathy. RNA transcripts served as the template for amplifying TCR beta CDR3 regions. HTBI primers drove first-round RT-PCR of the TCR CDR3. TCRdb used MiXCR to reprocess the multiplex PCR reads, holding one entry per CDR3 protein. Of roughly 400,000 distinct CDR3 sequences listed, more than 13% are singletons. V was clipped by 0 bases and J by 8 bases, with 19 bases between them. The length of the CDR3 is 15 residues. Germline CDR1 GTSNPN, CDR2 SVGIG (reference sequence).

The sequence was collected from a man over 45 with Graves' ophthalmopathy. Sequencing input: blood. The chain recombines TRBV30 with TRBJ1-2, with D tentatively TRBD1 (6 bases). The CDR3 spells CAWSVQAQGKLGYTF. As DNA, the CDR3 is TGTGCCTGGAGTGTACAGGCACAGGGCAAACTCGGCTACACCTTC.